The 14 T cell receptor beta chains below were found in one sample sequenced in a study of PD-L1 blockade in urothelial cancer. The method was immunoSEQ multiplex PCR; TCRdb's version includes in-frame clones alone and lacks a portion of them. The profile shows some 100,000 clones, about 89% of them singletons. The sample here was PBMCs, taken around atezolizumab (anti-PD-L1) treatment. The receptors were sampled from a woman aged 80 or over with urothelial cancer.

V and J are TRBV18 and TRBJ2-5, with a weak D call TRBD2 (6 bases). CDR1 KGHSH and CDR2 LQKENI come from the germline V gene. The ends were cut back, 3 bases at V and 1 base at J, with 9 bases in the middle. The CDR3 has 14 amino acids. In nucleotides, the CDR3 is TGTGCCAGCTCACCTCGGGGGTCCCAAGAGACCCAGTACTTC. Its translation is CASSPRGSQETQYF.

This rearrangement joins TRBV7-3 to TRBJ2-3; tentative D call: TRBD2 (6 bases). V was clipped by 5 bases and J by 4 bases, with 19 bases between them. This CDR3 contains 16 residues. The germline CDR1 and CDR2 sequences are SGHTA and FQGTGA. The CDR3 DNA follows: TGTGCCAGCAGCCCCCGGGCCCTGGGAGGCGCAGATACGCAGTATTTT. Its protein product is CASSPRALGGADTQYF.

The CDR3 loop is CAIRSNYGYTF. CDR3 DNA sequence: TGTGCCATTAGGAGCAACTATGGCTACACCTTC. J is TRBJ1-2 and V is TRBV15; D is undetermined. The CDR3 length is 11 residues. Between the trimmed V and J ends, which lost 10 bases and 2 bases, there was a span of 8 bases. Germline V gene lookup returns CDR1 LNHNV and CDR2 YYDKDF (reference sequence).

This clone was observed a handful of times. This sequence joins TRBV5-4 and TRBJ2-1, with 8 bases identical to TRBD1. The trim removed 3 bases at V and 2 bases at J, leaving 7 bases unmatched. This CDR3 has 16 amino acids. Germline CDR1 is SGHNT and CDR2 is YYREEE (reference sequence). CDR3 sequence: CASSYRTGSPYNEQFF. DNA of the CDR3: TGTGCCAGCAGCTACCGGACAGGGAGTCCCTACAATGAGCAGTTCTTC.

The V call is TRBV25-1, the J call TRBJ2-2, with a weak D call TRBD2 (5 bases). CDR3 size: 16 residues. The germline CDR1 and CDR2 sequences are MGHDK and SYGVNS. V was cut by 7 bases and J by 1 base, with 16 bases left in between. CDR3: CASTGWTGENTGELFF. The CDR3 DNA follows: TGTGCCAGCACCGGCTGGACTGGCGAGAACACCGGGGAGCTGTTTTTT.

The chain couples TRBV9 to TRBJ1-1; no clear D gene. The length of the CDR3 is 14 residues. Germline V gene data show CDR1 as SGDLS and CDR2 as YYNGEE. V lost 2 bases and J lost 4, with 12 bases in between. The CDR3 bases are TGTGCCAGCAGCGTCAGCGGAGGGCCCACTGAAGCTTTCTTT. Encoded protein: CASSVSGGPTEAFF.

The rearrangement links TRBV27 to TRBJ2-7; D is possibly TRBD1 (6 bases). The CDR3 sequence is 14 residues long. In germline, CDR1 is MNHEY, CDR2 SMNVEV (reference sequence). Between the trimmed V and J ends, which lost 9 bases and 3 bases, there was a span of 18 bases. The CDR3 loop reads CASMSIRGSYEQYF. The CDR3 DNA reads as TGTGCCAGTATGAGCATAAGGGGGAGCTACGAGCAGTACTTC.

V is TRBV14 and J is TRBJ1-4; 9 nucleotides line up with TRBD1. The CDR3 totals 16 residues. Per germline, CDR1 SGHDN and CDR2 FVKESK. V trimming: 3 bases; J trimming: 8 bases; junction bases outside the gene matches: 10. The CDR3 sequence: CASSHIGQGMREKLFF. In nucleotides, the CDR3 is TGTGCCAGCAGCCATATCGGACAGGGGATGCGAGAAAAACTGTTTTTT.

The genes are TRBV19 and TRBJ2-5; the D gene is possibly TRBD2 (6 bases). V was cut by 11 bases and J by 2 bases, with 18 bases left in between. From germline, CDR1 is LNHDA and CDR2 SQIVND (reference sequence). The CDR3 runs to 14 residues. CDR3 nucleotide sequence: TGTGCCTCTAGGGAGACTAGTTGGCAAGAGACCCAGTACTTC. Protein: CASRETSWQETQYF.

This chain links TRBV28 with TRBJ2-5, with 7 bases identical to TRBD1. The V and J ends lost 5 bases and 4 bases, in that order; junction bases with no gene match: 7. The CDR3 length is 14 residues. Germline values: CDR1 MDHEN, CDR2 SYDVKM. The CDR3, as DNA: TGTGCCAGCAGTCCACCGACAGGGCGAGAGACCCAGTACTTC. It encodes CASSPPTGRETQYF.

The chain is built from TRBV9 and TRBJ1-1; D is perhaps TRBD1 (5 bases). Germline CDR1 and CDR2: SGDLS and YYNGEE. V was shortened by 3 bases and J by 5 bases, with 14 bases between the two germline ends. The CDR3 sequence is 14 residues long. The CDR3: CASSAKIGATEAFF. The CDR3 DNA is TGTGCCAGCAGCGCTAAGATAGGGGCTACTGAAGCTTTCTTT.

The chain uses TRBV7-6 and TRBJ2-5, with 9 positions matching TRBD2. This CDR3 has 17 residues. The V gene end was trimmed by 1 base and the J gene end by 5 bases; junction bases not matched to a gene: 11. The germline gives CDR1 SGHVS, CDR2 FNYEAQ. The chain's CDR3 is CASSLGGGLAPRETQYF. Here the CDR3 DNA reads TGTGCCAGCAGCTTAGGGGGAGGACTAGCGCCTAGGGAGACCCAGTACTTC.

J is TRBJ1-4 and V is TRBV28; D is unclear. V lost 3 bases and J lost 1, with 12 bases in between. The CDR3 is made up of 16 amino acids. Germline CDR1 reads MDHEN; CDR2 reads SYDVKM. CDR3 nucleotide sequence: TGTGCCAGCAGTTTGCCGCGGAGTGGAACTAATGAAAAACTGTTTTTT. Protein product: CASSLPRSGTNEKLFF.

V gene TRBV11-2 combines with J gene TRBJ1-1; D not certain. This CDR3 spans 13 amino acids. V was clipped by 3 bases and J by 1 base, with 6 bases between them. Germline values: CDR1 SGHAT, CDR2 FQNNGV. The CDR3 is CASSFQQNTEAFF. The CDR3 DNA follows: TGTGCCAGCAGCTTTCAACAGAACACTGAAGCTTTCTTT.